This T cell receptor (beta chain) originates from a study of cytomegalovirus exposure and HLA in healthy donors (dated by TCRdb to 2017 to 2019). Some background on the complete study: An earlier analysis of some 600 of the donors reported about 300 Gb of sequence data and around 120 million unique TCR beta sequences obtained from 180 million or so T cells. An early release covering roughly 640 HLA-typed donors comprised approximately 290 gigabases of sequencing data and approximately 85 million unique TCR sequences. Of the 300 to 450 genotyped donors, 65% to 90% fell in the genetic ancestry cluster associated with self-reported Caucasian donors. The study was designed to test whether signatures of past pathogen exposure could be identified by cataloging public T cell receptors. Using immunosequencing, the study profiled T cell repertoires from roughly 650 subjects and related those repertoires to cytomegalovirus serostatus. A separate validation cohort of over 95 different subjects was used in addition to the approximately 700-subject first cohort. High-throughput TCR immunosequencing, statistical association of individual TCRs with disease status, and machine learning were combined to predict cytomegalovirus infection status. In a later analysis, previously published TCR beta repertoires from hundreds of donors were re-analyzed and high-resolution HLA genotyping was added so that TCR occurrence patterns could be studied. The later analysis used no new phenotypic data to find candidate immune exposures, relying instead on TCR beta sequences and their occurrence across donors. An earlier analysis of 450 to 750 of the donors used high-throughput TCR beta sequencing to judge whether each TCR beta V gene segment behaved as functional or pseudogenic. Donor age, sex, ethnicity and CMV serostatus were compiled alongside the repertoire data. A later genetic analysis used genome-wide SNP genotypes for about three fifths of the roughly 700 donors, treating that subset as a discovery cohort. All discovery cohort repertoires had been generated on a single sequencing platform. HLA typing included class I and class II loci at four-digit resolution. Typing coverage differed by locus: A, B, C, DRB1 and DQB1 were typed in about 629-630 donors, DQA1 in about 500, DPA1 in some 600, and DPB1 in 472. About 5 DR-DQ haplotypes were handled as single units for association and clustering, since linkage in the cohort was strong. On average, roughly 250,000 unique TCR beta nucleotide sequences were sequenced per donor among several hundred genotyped donors of the cohort, with about 19% of those sequences being non-productive.

Measured from the cysteine to the phenylalanine, the CDR3 is 13 residues long. Kept here is only the CDR3 DNA, which spans 39 bases and is read in frame from base 1. The germline V gene gives CDR1 as SGHTA and CDR2 as FQGTGA. At the junction V is shortened by 3 bases and J by 7 bases, with 9 bases in between. Results and caveats for the whole study, not just this receptor: A later analysis found that most CMV-associated TCR beta chains appeared HLA-restricted, with HLA associations seemingly driven largely by CMV exposure. According to the authors, the approach could potentially be generalized to other disease states and immunological phenotypes. Across donors, most TCR sequences were observed very rarely, whereas some public TCRs were present in many individuals. In vitro tests confirmed that three of the cytomegalovirus-associated TCR beta chains recognize cytomegalovirus antigens. A later analysis found that TCR association rates varied across HLA loci, with DRB1 alleles showing the most associated TCRs and HLA-C alleles the fewest. A later analysis reported that several top co-occurrence clusters appeared linked to parvovirus B19, influenza, CMV and Epstein-Barr virus. Cytomegalovirus status was reported to be diagnosed by the classifier with high specificity and sensitivity in both the original and validation cohorts. Because counts were too low, seventeen rarely observed V segments, including chromosome 9 orphons, were excluded from the earlier analysis of several hundred of the donors. A group of highly shared sequence variants was considered likely to be a technical artifact of the sequencing pipeline. A total of roughly 160 TCR beta chains were listed by the study as associated with cytomegalovirus. According to a later genetic analysis, donors in an Asian-associated ancestry cluster had fewer N-insertions in productive TCRs than the approximately 630-donor mean. Because HLA typing was missing for some donors at each locus, association tests included only the typed subset. In a later analysis, HLA-associated TCR beta chains were found to be more clonally expanded and to have lower generation probabilities than equally common non-associated chains. In an earlier analysis of roughly 560 of the donors, most TCR beta V segments were observed in productive rearrangements about 90% or about 30% of the time, broadly matching IMGT annotations. A later analysis associated 16,951 TCR beta sequences with specific HLA alleles at a false discovery rate of 0.05. Because the 87-base-pair reads could not distinguish some IMGT-functional V segments, including TRBV6-2 and TRBV6-3, those segments were excluded. The only immune exposure information available for the cohort was CMV serostatus. A further reported finding was that TCR beta sequences accurately predicted the HLA-A and HLA-B alleles for most subjects in the first cohort. In a later genetic analysis, a missense DCLRE1C variant was associated with V-gene and J-gene trimming of TCR beta chains, and the association was replicated in an independent cohort. The presence/absence analyses assumed that sequencing depth was roughly uniform across donors, and that assumption may not be true. The cohort was sequenced for TCR beta chains only, and without alpha or paired-chain data the features that could be detected were limited. Correlated functional status among segregating V segments might reflect linkage disequilibrium, but an unknown experimental factor could not be ruled out. Assigning TCR associations to individual alleles was difficult when HLA alleles, especially DR and DQ, strongly co-occurred.

This clone was found a few times. Which antigen it targets is not known. No clone much larger than this one lies a single base away; base qualities are absent. Libraries came from the immunoSEQ multiplex PCR assay. The multiplex PCR relied on a mix of 60 forward primers for TCR Vbeta segments and 13 reverse primers for TCR Jbeta segments. The CDR3 region of rearranged TCR beta genes was amplified from genomic DNA by a multiplex PCR assay. The amplified TCR beta libraries were sequenced on the Illumina HiSeq System as 87-base-pair reads. The published analysis was carried out like this. Across the roughly 700 repertoires, a later analysis counted some 80 million unique TCR beta chains, 9.5 million to 12 million of which were shared by at least two donors. Raw reads were error-corrected and collapsed into unique sequences by a nearest-neighbor algorithm in which closely related sequences were merged to remove PCR and sequencing errors. Alignment of CDR3 sequences to IMGT reference sequences was used to assign V, D and J gene segments. For a sequence to be retained, at least a six-nucleotide match to both a V gene segment and a J gene segment was required. Rearrangements were classified as productive when the CDR3 lacked stop codons and remained in frame with V and J, and all other rearrangements were classified as non-productive. CDR3 was defined by IMGT convention, running from the second conserved V-encoded cysteine to the conserved J-encoded phenylalanine. Sequences without an unambiguous match to a single V gene segment were excluded from the earlier analysis of about 630 of the donors. An earlier analysis of 587 of the donors classified V segments as functional when productive rearrangements were above 56.7% and as segregating when the standard deviation between donors was above 5%. A statistical classification framework was built for diagnosing cytomegalovirus status from the catalog of TCR beta chain sequences. In a later analysis, V and J genes were assigned by comparing TCR nucleotide sequences against IMGT/GENE-DB human TR gene sequences. The TCRdist pipeline was used in a later analysis to assign CDR3 sequences and most-parsimonious VDJ recombination scenarios. In a later analysis, each TCR beta chain was defined by its CDR3 amino acid sequence together with its V-gene family, and reads lacking a unique V-gene family were excluded. As a way to deal with suspected cross-contamination and a sequencing artifact, a later analysis dropped hundreds of nucleotide sequences that were highly shared and had low generation probability. In a later analysis, a clonal expansion index was calculated for each public chain from normalized within-repertoire ranks of inferred template counts. Generation probabilities in a later analysis came from a VDJ recombination model fitted to out-of-frame rearrangements, and those results were checked against IGoR. In a later analysis, hypergeometric tests were used to score TCR-TCR, TCR-HLA and TCR-CMV co-occurrence, with a repertoire-size bias correction applied to TCR pairs. A later analysis estimated false discovery rates by permuting HLA or CMV assignments 20 times. In a later analysis, co-occurring TCRs were grouped with DBSCAN, and TCRdist sequence similarity was added when clustering was performed within HLA-allele-positive subsets. For co-occurrence clustering, repertoires with fewer than 30,000 or more than 120,000 public chains were excluded, along with 4 to 6 repertoires with anomalous nucleotide sharing. Entries here come from immuneACCESS through TCRdb and include only in-frame sequences with V and J called. Some clones fail to appear in such tables; in the studies checked, an unresolved V gene covers under half of the shortfall, and the cause of the remainder is unknown. V, J and clone size were drawn from that table, and D and trimming were deduced from the DNA. The sample table lists approximately 140,000 clones, about 60% of them with a count of one. The ten largest make up roughly 7% of the sample.

The cohort comprised around 690 healthy bone marrow donors. At the time of sampling, every cohort member was nominally healthy, though immune exposures that went unrecorded were likely present. The donor was CMV seropositive and belonged to the group of more than 250 seropositive cohort members. A peripheral blood sample was provided by each donor, and peripheral blood mononuclear cells were used for TCR beta sequencing. The Qiagen DNeasy Blood Extraction Kit was used to extract genomic DNA from the blood cell samples. This receptor chain uses TRBV7-3 and TRBJ2-2; matching of 6 bases hints at TRBD1 as the D gene. The clonotype comes from an older woman in good health and CMV-seropositive. Sequenced: PBMCs. CDR3 region: CASSFQGGGELFF. At the DNA level, the sequence is TGTGCCAGCAGCTTTCAAGGGGGCGGGGAGCTGTTTTTT.